This TCR beta chain stems from a study of blood T cell repertoires in COVID-19. V lost 2 bases to trimming and J lost 1 base, with 17 bases between them. Germline V CDR1 and CDR2: KGHSH, LQKENI. The CDR3 is 17 amino acids. Assay used: immunoSEQ multiplex PCR; TCRdb lists only in-frame clones, some missing. This sample has over 110,000 clones, with more than 70% found just once. This clone has a single count. The sequenced sample consisted of peripheral blood. This sequence originates from a human donor in a cohort sampled during active COVID-19. The chain is built from TRBV18 and TRBJ1-2; no clear D gene. CDR3 residues: CASSPKIPGWDNYGYTF. The CDR3 nucleotides are TGTGCCAGCTCACCAAAAATTCCGGGATGGGATAACTATGGCTACACCTTC.